This T cell receptor beta chain was recovered during a study of blood T cell repertoires in COVID-19. Turning to the study itself: Sources were T cells, B-cell-depleted T cells, or PBMCs; the material itself was cDNA or gDNA.

TCRdb's copy holds only in-frame clones and misses some; the assay was immunoSEQ multiplex PCR. The data contain a few hundred thousand clones, roughly nine tenths of them seen just once; the ten biggest clones take up around 5.9%. V was pared by 5 bases and J by 7 bases, with 15 bases between. CDR1 and CDR2 from the germline V gene are SGHAT and FQNNGV. The CDR3 contains 14 residues. This study enrolled people aged about 18 to 90 from roughly 24 US geographic areas. Participants had their cohort set by participant-reported clinical history. Cohort 3 donors counted as recovered after two negative PCRs, clearance, or resolved symptoms.

The sequencing sample was made of PBMCs or T cells enriched from blood (not recorded which). V usage is TRBV11-2 and J usage is TRBJ2-1; the D gene is possibly TRBD1 (6 bases). The receptor was isolated from a woman aged 25 to 39 who had recovered from COVID-19. CDR3 region: CASSATRGRNEQFF. CDR3 in DNA: TGTGCCAGCAGCGCCACCAGGGGTCGGAATGAGCAGTTCTTC.